One and the same sample provided the 23 T cell receptor beta chains below, sequenced in a study of blood T cell repertoires in COVID-19. Repertoires were generated with immunoSEQ multiplex PCR, while TCRdb's copy carries only in-frame clones and drops some. This table has 150,000 to 200,000 clones, 80% to 90% appearing once. The sequenced material came from PBMCs or T cells enriched from blood (not recorded which). Receptor source: a man aged 50-60 years who had recovered from COVID-19.

V and J are TRBV4-1 and TRBJ1-2, with D maybe TRBD1 (5 bases). The V gene lost 0 bases and the J gene lost 4 bases, with 12 bases spanning the gap. This CDR3 comprises 15 residues. Germline V gene lookup returns CDR1 MGHRA and CDR2 YSYEKL. The CDR3 DNA follows: TGCGCCAGCAGCCAAGAGTCCCCCAGGGTCTATGGCTACACCTTC. Its translation is CASSQESPRVYGYTF.

The chain carries TRBV19 and TRBJ2-5; the D is unclear. The CDR3 contains 12 residues. From germline, CDR1 is LNHDA and CDR2 SQIVND (reference sequence). Trimming shortened V by 3 bases and J by 2 bases, and 4 bases separated the two germline ends. The CDR3 sequence: CASSIGQETQYF. In DNA, the CDR3 is TGTGCCAGTAGTATCGGGCAAGAGACCCAGTACTTC.

This chain connects TRBV6-2 or TRBV6-3 to TRBJ2-5; D is uncertain. Germline CDR1 MNHEY, CDR2 SVGEGT. Trimming shortened V by 6 bases and J by 8 bases, and 16 bases separated the two germline ends. This CDR3 has 13 residues. CDR3 sequence reads: CASSQSVFLTQYF. Here the CDR3 DNA reads TGTGCCAGCAGCCAGAGCGTGTTCTTAACCCAGTACTTC.

V gene TRBV19 combines with J gene TRBJ2-4; TRBD1 agrees at 8 bases. The CDR3 totals 14 residues. Germline V lookup: CDR1 LNHDA, CDR2 SQIVND (reference sequence). Unmatched junction bases numbered 4, after V lost 3 bases and J lost 6 bases. DNA of the CDR3: TGTGCCAGTAGTATTTCAGGGGGCGCAAACATTCAGTACTTC. Translating gives CASSISGGANIQYF.

Ten or more counts support this clone. This rearrangement joins TRBV7-8 to TRBJ1-1; tentative D call: TRBD1 (6 bases). The V end was cut by 5 bases, the J end by 5 bases, with 21 bases between. Germline assignment: CDR1 SGHVS and CDR2 FQNEAQ. The CDR3 sequence is 16 residues long. CDR3 sequence: CASSLGGLPGNTEAFF. The CDR3 DNA reads as TGTGCCAGCAGCCTTGGGGGCTTACCGGGGAATACTGAAGCTTTCTTT.

The rearrangement uses TRBV24-1 and TRBJ1-1; D gene ambiguous. The CDR3 totals 14 residues. CDR1 KGHDR and CDR2 SFDVKD come from the germline V gene. Trimming took 8 bases from V and 2 from J, leaving 14 bases between them. CDR3 amino acids: CATTRLRNNTEAFF. The CDR3, as DNA: TGTGCCACCACTCGACTTCGAAACAACACTGAAGCTTTCTTT.

The V and J genes are TRBV5-1 and TRBJ2-7; the D gene is possibly TRBD2 (7 bases). The CDR3 consists of 16 residues. Germline V gene lookup returns CDR1 SGHRS and CDR2 YFSETQ. V was clipped by 4 bases and J by 0 bases, with 17 bases between them. The CDR3 bases are TGCGCCAGCAGCCTGGAGGGGGGGTCCGTCTCCTACGAGCAGTACTTC. Protein product: CASSLEGGSVSYEQYF.

Only a few counts were recorded for this clone. The chain joins TRBV5-1 to TRBJ2-2; D ambiguous. The CDR3 loop spans 14 amino acids. Germline CDR1 and CDR2: SGHRS and YFSETQ. Trimming shortened V by 5 bases and J by 0 bases, and 8 bases separated the two germline ends. CDR3 in DNA: TGCGCCAGCAGTGGGCAGCCGAACACCGGGGAGCTGTTTTTT. The encoded protein is CASSGQPNTGELFF.

The genes are TRBV3-1 (or the pseudogene TRBV3-2) and TRBJ2-1; D is unclear. The CDR3 runs to 11 residues. Germline loops: CDR1 LGHDT, CDR2 YNNKEL (reference sequence). V lost 3 bases to trimming and J lost 6 bases, with 3 bases between them. CDR3 amino acids: CASSQANEQFF. In DNA form, the CDR3 reads TGTGCCAGCAGCCAGGCCAATGAGCAGTTCTTC.

The chain uses TRBV5-1 and TRBJ1-2; D might be TRBD1 (5 bases). CDR1 and CDR2 (germline): SGHRS, YFSETQ. The CDR3 spans 15 residues. Trimming removed 1 base at V and 0 bases at J, with 10 bases between. The CDR3 sequence: CASSLNRQANYGYTF. CDR3 nucleotides: TGCGCCAGCAGCTTGAACAGGCAAGCTAACTATGGCTACACCTTC.

The chain uses TRBV5-1 and TRBJ2-1; D is uncertain. V was clipped by 9 bases and J by 0 bases, with 19 bases between them. Germline V gene lookup returns CDR1 SGHRS and CDR2 YFSETQ. The CDR3 totals 16 residues. Here the CDR3 reads CATQNFPDNSYNEQFF. The CDR3 nucleotides are TGCGCCACCCAAAACTTTCCTGACAACTCCTACAATGAGCAGTTCTTC.

This clone showed up just a few times. The V gene is TRBV18, the J gene TRBJ1-3; 9 bases match TRBD1. V shed 2 bases and J 8 bases; nucleotides not matched to a gene: 1. Per germline, CDR1 KGHSH and CDR2 LQKENI. This CDR3 is built from 13 residues. The CDR3 nucleotides are TGTGCCAGCTCACCAGGACAGGGGTACACCATATATTTT. Encoded protein: CASSPGQGYTIYF.

This clone was recorded once. This chain links TRBV27 with TRBJ2-7; D might be TRBD1 (6 bases). CDR1 is MNHEY and CDR2 is SMNVEV in the germline V gene (reference sequence). The CDR3 runs to 13 residues. V lost 5 bases and J lost 0, with 8 bases in between. Written as DNA, the CDR3 is TGTGCCAGCAGTAGGGGGTTCTCCTACGAGCAGTACTTC. This codes for CASSRGFSYEQYF.

This chain joins TRBV29-1 and TRBJ2-7; 11 nucleotides align to TRBD2. Germline-derived CDR1 and CDR2 are SQVTM and ANQGSEA. Unmatched junction bases numbered 11, after V lost 7 bases and J lost 3 bases. CDR3 length equals 15 residues. Written as DNA, the CDR3 is TGCAGCGCCAAACCCGGACTAGCGGGTAACTACGAGCAGTACTTC. Residues: CSAKPGLAGNYEQYF.

In nucleotides, the CDR3 is TGTGCCAGCAGCCTCGACAGGGAATATGGCTACACCTTC. It codes for CASSLDREYGYTF. J is TRBJ1-2 and V is TRBV4-2; 7 positions agree with TRBD1. With 4 bases clipped from V and 5 bases from J, the junction kept 4 bases outside the gene matches. The CDR3 is 13 amino acids. CDR1 LGHNA and CDR2 YNFKEQ come from the germline V gene.

V usage is TRBV3-1 (or the pseudogene TRBV3-2) and J usage is TRBJ2-7, with 7 bases matching TRBD1. Unmatched junction bases numbered 7, after V lost 3 bases and J lost 2 bases. CDR3 length equals 15 residues. The germline V gene encodes CDR1 LGHDT and CDR2 YNNKEL (reference sequence). Written as DNA, the CDR3 is TGTGCCAGCAGCCATACAGGGGTTCCTCCCTACGAGCAGTACTTC. This gives the protein CASSHTGVPPYEQYF.

This chain uses TRBV4-1 with TRBJ1-2; tentatively, D is TRBD1 (6 bases). Trimming stripped 7 bases from V and 5 bases from J, with 20 bases between. CDR3 size: 15 residues. From germline, CDR1 is MGHRA and CDR2 YSYEKL. The CDR3, as DNA: TGCGCCAGCACCTTGAGGTGGACAGCCAGGTATGGCTACACCTTC. It is translated as CASTLRWTARYGYTF.

This chain uses TRBV6-5 with TRBJ2-3, with TRBD2 as a possible D gene (6 bases). Looked up from germline, CDR1 is MNHEY and CDR2 is SVGAGI. Between the trimmed V and J ends, which lost 0 bases and 4 bases, there was a span of 14 bases. The CDR3 totals 16 residues. The CDR3 reads CASSYSILGRPDTQYF. Written as DNA, the CDR3 is TGTGCCAGCAGTTACTCGATTTTGGGGAGGCCAGATACGCAGTATTTT.

The genes are TRBV19 and TRBJ1-5, with unresolved D. The CDR3 length is 15 residues. Deletions cut 6 bases from V and 0 bases from J, with 12 bases between. In germline, CDR1 is LNHDA, CDR2 SQIVND (reference sequence). The CDR3 DNA sequence: TGTGCCAGTAGCCTAAACAGCTATAGCAATCAGCCCCAGCATTTT. Translating it yields CASSLNSYSNQPQHF. Based on the CDR3 plus reference TRBV19 and TRBJ1-5, the full variable domain is DGGITQSPKYLFRKEGQNVTLSCEQNLNHDAMYWYRQDPGQGLRLIYYSQIVNDFQKGDIAEGYSVSREKKESFPLTVTSAQKNPTAFYLCASSLNSYSNQPQHFGDGTRLSIL.

The genes are TRBV30 and TRBJ2-7; D is possibly TRBD1 (5 bases). V was shortened by 4 bases and J by 9 bases, with 16 bases between the two germline ends. The germline gives CDR1 GTSNPN, CDR2 SVGIG (reference sequence). The CDR3 is 12 residues long. In DNA form, the CDR3 reads TGTGCCTGGATCGAGCAGGGAAGAGGGCAGTACTTC. Translation: CAWIEQGRGQYF.

The rearrangement joins TRBV3-1 (or the pseudogene TRBV3-2) to TRBJ1-2, with TRBD1 matching 7 bases. This CDR3 spans 16 amino acids. CDR1 is LGHDT and CDR2 is YNNKEL in the germline V gene (reference sequence). The V gene end was trimmed by 4 bases and the J gene end by 5 bases; junction bases not matched to a gene: 13. CDR3: CASSPRTGLLWYGYTF. The CDR3 DNA is TGTGCCAGCAGCCCTAGGACAGGTCTCCTGTGGTATGGCTACACCTTC.

This chain links TRBV6-4 with TRBJ2-1; 7 bases are a match to TRBD1. The CDR3 is 15 residues long. Trimming removed 0 bases from V and 3 bases from J; junction bases left unmatched: 2. CDR1 is MRHNA, CDR2 SNTAGT, per germline. In DNA form, the CDR3 reads TGTGCCAGCAGTGACTCCGCAGGGGGCTACAATGAGCAGTTCTTC. Residues: CASSDSAGGYNEQFF.

The gene calls are TRBV6-5 and TRBJ1-6; D gene unclear. Germline CDR1 MNHEY, CDR2 SVGAGI. This CDR3 has 15 amino acids. V lost 2 bases and J lost 7, with 12 bases in between. In DNA form, the CDR3 reads TGTGCCAGCAGTTACCGGAGGGTAGGCAATTCACCCCTCCACTTT. Its protein product is CASSYRRVGNSPLHF.